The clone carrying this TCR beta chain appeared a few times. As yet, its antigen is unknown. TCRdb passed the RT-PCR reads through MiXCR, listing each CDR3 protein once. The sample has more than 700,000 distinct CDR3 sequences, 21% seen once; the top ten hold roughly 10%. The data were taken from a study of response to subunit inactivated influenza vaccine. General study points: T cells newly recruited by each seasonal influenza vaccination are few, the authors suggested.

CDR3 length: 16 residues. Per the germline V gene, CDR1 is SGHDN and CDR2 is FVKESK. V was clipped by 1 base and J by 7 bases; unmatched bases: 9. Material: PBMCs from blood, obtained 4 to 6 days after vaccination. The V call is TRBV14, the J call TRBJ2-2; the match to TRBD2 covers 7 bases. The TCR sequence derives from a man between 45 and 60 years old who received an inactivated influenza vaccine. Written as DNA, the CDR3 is TGTGCCAGCAGCCAAGGATCGAGCGGGACCCACGGGGAGCTGTTTTTT. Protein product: CASSQGSSGTHGELFF.